Below, 23 T cell receptor beta chains from the same sample are listed, as sequenced in a study of monozygotic twins with inflammatory bowel disease. TCRdb re-called the 5' RACE reads; every CDR3 protein appears as one record, without DNA. The table gives 300,000 to 400,000 distinct CDR3 sequences; the top ten clones make up around 2% of it. The sequenced sample consisted of blood. Receptors originate from a human donor with ulcerative colitis or Crohn's disease, or a healthy co-twin of an affected twin (not recorded which).

The chain couples TRBV12-3 or TRBV12-4 to TRBJ2-3. The length of the CDR3 is 15 residues. The CDR3 is CASTKGTTRSATQYF.

The chain carries TRBV5-1 and TRBJ2-1; the TCRdb D gene call, TRBD2, has no DNA to confirm it. The CDR3 extends over 17 amino acids. CDR1 and CDR2 from the germline V gene are SGHRS and YFSETQ. The CDR3 region is CASSLGTSGSIGNEQFF.

The genes are TRBV7-2 and TRBJ2-7; TCRdb's D gene call, TRBD2, goes unchecked for lack of DNA. CDR3 length equals 16 residues. Looked up from germline, CDR1 is SGHTA and CDR2 is FQGNSA. The CDR3 loop reads CASSLLQAGGPYEQYF.

The genes are TRBV4-1 and TRBJ2-1; with no DNA, the TCRdb D assignment of TRBD2 cannot be verified. The CDR3 consists of 16 residues. CDR1 is MGHRA, CDR2 YSYEKL, per germline. The CDR3 loop reads CASSQTLAVLNNEQFF.

The V gene is TRBV7-8, the J gene TRBJ2-1; TCRdb calls TRBD1, which cannot be checked without DNA. The CDR3 has 15 amino acids. Germline V gene data show CDR1 as SGHVS and CDR2 as FQNEAQ. The CDR3 here is CASSFEQGINNEQFF.

The V gene is TRBV24-1, the J gene TRBJ2-2; TCRdb gives TRBD2 as the D gene, but with no DNA this cannot be confirmed. Germline lookup yields CDR1 KGHDR and CDR2 SFDVKD. The CDR3 loop spans 15 amino acids. The CDR3 reads CATSDSKREVGELFF.

The chain employs TRBV19 and TRBJ2-3. This CDR3 contains 14 residues. Germline values: CDR1 LNHDA, CDR2 SQIVND (reference sequence). CDR3 amino acids: CASSISSRTDTQYF. The full variable domain, its missing parts supplied by reference TRBV19 and TRBJ2-3, is DGGITQSPKYLFRKEGQNVTLSCEQNLNHDAMYWYRQDPGQGLRLIYYSQIVNDFQKGDIAEGYSVSREKKESFPLTVTSAQKNPTAFYLCASSISSRTDTQYFGPGTRLTVL.

The chain employs TRBV20-1 and TRBJ2-7. Germline CDR1 and CDR2: DFQATT and SNEGSKA (reference sequence). This CDR3 spans 14 amino acids. The CDR3 is CSAVNTRIGYEQYF.

The chain uses TRBV29-1 and TRBJ2-7; TCRdb reports TRBD2, a call that lacks DNA to check it against. Germline lookup yields CDR1 SQVTM and CDR2 ANQGSEA. CDR3 length equals 14 residues. The CDR3 here is CSVAPSGRAYEQYF.

The chain combines TRBV28 with TRBJ2-5; TCRdb's D gene call, TRBD1, goes unchecked for lack of DNA. Germline values: CDR1 MDHEN, CDR2 SYDVKM. The length of the CDR3 is 15 residues. This chain's CDR3 is CASSLGQGGIETQYF.

V and J are TRBV5-1 and TRBJ2-7; without DNA, the TCRdb call of TRBD2 cannot be checked. The CDR3 contains 13 residues. CDR1 SGHRS and CDR2 YFSETQ come from the germline V gene. CDR3 in amino acids: CASSLSGWDEQYF.

This chain uses TRBV7-9 with TRBJ1-2. Germline V gives CDR1 SEHNR, CDR2 FQNEAQ (reference sequence). The CDR3 extends over 14 amino acids. The CDR3 sequence: CASSPDRDFVSYTF.

The chain is built from TRBV3-1 and TRBJ2-1; TCRdb outputs TRBD2, but without DNA this stays unchecked. The CDR3 has 16 amino acids. The germline V gene has CDR1 LGHDT and CDR2 YNNKEL (reference sequence). CDR3 in amino acids: CASSHRTSGRINEQFF.

The J gene is TRBJ1-4, the V gene TRBV7-9. In germline, CDR1 is SEHNR, CDR2 FQNEAQ (reference sequence). The CDR3 spans 14 residues. CDR3 in amino acids: CASSQPLLSEKLFF.

The chain links TRBV18 to TRBJ2-5; TCRdb's D gene call, TRBD1, goes unchecked for lack of DNA. Germline CDR1 and CDR2: KGHSH and LQKENI. The CDR3 extends over 14 amino acids. The CDR3 loop is CASSPDQGRETQYF.

The chain is built from TRBV12-3 or TRBV12-4 and TRBJ2-7; TCRdb's assignment of TRBD1 cannot be checked, as there is no DNA. This CDR3 is 12 amino acids long. This chain's CDR3 is CASSSRGREQYF.

The V and J genes are TRBV20-1 and TRBJ1-6; TCRdb selects TRBD1, and the lack of DNA leaves this call unchecked. Germline V gene sequence: CDR1 DFQATT, CDR2 SNEGSKA (reference sequence). The CDR3 extends over 15 amino acids. The CDR3 spells CSARGVEQEWGPLHF.

The chain links TRBV4-3 to TRBJ2-5. Germline CDR1 and CDR2: LGHNA and YSLEER. This CDR3 has 14 residues. The CDR3 here is CASSQDPIGETQYF.

The rearrangement links TRBV5-1 to TRBJ2-1; the D call of TRBD1 rests on TCRdb alone, since no DNA is present to check it. CDR3 size: 15 residues. Per germline, CDR1 SGHRS and CDR2 YFSETQ. CDR3: CASSVLPRTYNEQFF.

CDR3: CASSDRGTYEQYF. The chain employs TRBV6-1 and TRBJ2-7; TCRdb outputs TRBD1, but without DNA this stays unchecked. The CDR3 sequence is 13 residues long. The germline V gene has CDR1 MNHNS and CDR2 SASEGT.

The chain joins TRBV7-2 to TRBJ2-1; no DNA is available, so the TRBD2 call from TCRdb remains unchecked. Germline V gene sequence: CDR1 SGHTA, CDR2 FQGNSA. The CDR3 is 16 amino acids. CDR3 sequence reads: CASSLEGTSVYNEQFF. Looking up the rest from reference TRBV7-2 and TRBJ2-1 gives the full variable domain: GAGVSQSPSNKVTEKGKDVELRCDPISGHTALYWYRQSLGQGLEFLIYFQGNSAPDKSGLPSDRFSAERTGGSVSTLTIQRTQQEDSAVYLCASSLEGTSVYNEQFFGPGTRLTVL.

V usage is TRBV28 and J usage is TRBJ1-2. Germline V CDR1 and CDR2: MDHEN, SYDVKM. CDR3 length: 15 residues. This CDR3 is CASSSWTAGGYGYTF.

The V call is TRBV6-2 or TRBV6-3, the J call TRBJ2-5; TCRdb proposes TRBD1, but this gene call is untestable without DNA. The CDR3 is 14 amino acids. In germline, CDR1 is MNHEY, CDR2 SVGEGT. The CDR3: CASSPEGVGETQYF.